These 10 T cell receptor beta chains were sequenced from one sample in a study of blood T cell repertoires in COVID-19. Here immunoSEQ multiplex PCR was the method, and the copy in TCRdb shows in-frame clones only, minus some. The data contain over 200,000 clones, around 90% of them singletons. Sequencing was carried out using PBMCs or T cells enriched from blood (not recorded which). The receptors were gathered from a man between 25 and 39 years old who had recovered from COVID-19.

This chain connects TRBV6-6 to TRBJ2-7; perhaps TRBD1 as D (6 bases). Looked up from germline, CDR1 is MNHNY and CDR2 is SVGAGI (reference sequence). The length of the CDR3 is 15 residues. V was pared by 6 bases and J by 6 bases, with 21 bases between. As DNA, the CDR3 is TGTGCCAGCAGACACGTCACACCACAGGGTGGCGAGCAGTACTTC. It specifies CASRHVTPQGGEQYF.

The rearrangement joins TRBV4-3 to TRBJ2-2; D might be TRBD2 (6 bases). CDR1 LGHNA and CDR2 YSLEER come from the germline V gene. The CDR3 is 17 residues long. The ends were cut back, 0 bases at V and 8 bases at J, with 19 bases in the middle. The CDR3 is CASSQDVGGVRAGELFF. The CDR3 DNA follows: TGCGCCAGCAGCCAAGATGTCGGAGGGGTGCGGGCAGGGGAGCTGTTTTTT.

The J gene is TRBJ1-5, the V gene TRBV2; D uncertain. This CDR3 has 14 residues. The V gene lost 4 bases and the J gene lost 7 bases, with 14 bases spanning the gap. Germline V gives CDR1 SNHLY, CDR2 FYNNEI. This CDR3 is CASSGEGSVQPQHF. CDR3 in DNA: TGTGCCAGCAGTGGCGAGGGAAGCGTCCAGCCCCAGCATTTT.

The V call is TRBV28, the J call TRBJ2-1, with D maybe TRBD1 (5 bases). This CDR3 has 14 amino acids. V dropped 5 bases and J dropped 6 bases, with 14 bases sitting between them. The germline V gene has CDR1 MDHEN and CDR2 SYDVKM. In DNA, the CDR3 is TGTGCCAGCAGTCTTTCTGGCAGGGCCAATGAGCAGTTCTTC. This translates into CASSLSGRANEQFF.

This clone appeared once. The rearrangement joins TRBV5-3 to TRBJ1-3; no clear D. TRBV5-3 is an ORF for which the function is uncertain. With 0 bases removed from V and 4 bases from J, the gap between germline ends came to 20 bases. There are 18 residues in the CDR3. The CDR3 reads CARSLDRPPTAEGNTIYF. CDR3 sequence (DNA): TGTGCCAGAAGCTTGGACCGCCCCCCTACCGCGGAAGGAAACACCATATATTTT.

The chain links TRBV19 to TRBJ2-1; 9 positions agree with TRBD1. The trim removed 3 bases at V and 8 bases at J, leaving 8 bases unmatched. The CDR3 has 15 amino acids. Germline assignment: CDR1 LNHDA and CDR2 SQIVND (reference sequence). The CDR3 bases are TGTGCCAGTAGTATGGGGACAGGGTTCCCCGATGAGCAGTTCTTC. Its translation: CASSMGTGFPDEQFF.

The V call is TRBV5-8, the J call TRBJ1-2; a possible D gene is TRBD1 (6 bases). V was trimmed by 3 bases and J by 6 bases, leaving 18 bases between them. Germline V CDR1 and CDR2: SGHTS, YDEGEE. The CDR3 covers 15 residues. CDR3 bases: TGTGCCAGCAGCTCCTGGGGGGGGCTCTCTGATGGCTACACCTTC. This gives the protein CASSSWGGLSDGYTF.

CDR3 nucleotides: TGTGCCAGCAGCGTCGACAGGGGTCCCTACGAGCAGTACTTC. Translation: CASSVDRGPYEQYF. The rearrangement links TRBV9 to TRBJ2-7, with 8 bases identical to TRBD1. Germline lookup yields CDR1 SGDLS and CDR2 YYNGEE. The CDR3 covers 14 residues. J was trimmed by 2 bases and V by 2 bases; bases with no gene match: 3.

The genes are TRBV27 and TRBJ1-1; D is undetermined. V was pared by 4 bases and J by 0 bases, with 6 bases between. The CDR3 length is 13 residues. CDR1 MNHEY and CDR2 SMNVEV come from the germline V gene (reference sequence). CDR3 coding DNA: TGTGCCAGCAGTTCATTTGTGAACACTGAAGCTTTCTTT. This encodes CASSSFVNTEAFF.

The chain uses TRBV10-2 and TRBJ2-2; D is unresolved. Trimming removed 6 bases from V and 5 bases from J, with 10 bases in between. The CDR3 has 13 amino acids. CDR1 and CDR2 from the germline V gene are WSHSY and SAAADI. CDR3 sequence reads: CASRGTFTGELFF. DNA for the CDR3: TGCGCCAGCAGGGGCACCTTTACCGGGGAGCTGTTTTTT.